The present T cell receptor (beta chain) was sequenced within a study of cytomegalovirus exposure and HLA in healthy donors. General study points: Association of approximately 16,000 TCR beta sequences with HLA alleles was found at 0.05 false discovery rate in a later analysis. Later, an analysis showed that TCR beta chains associated with HLA were more clonally expanded than others that were equally common. TCR beta V segments were, for the most part, productive about 87% or about 30% of the time in an earlier analysis.

As for the donors, each was a healthy bone marrow donor. Regarding this clone: The antigen is unknown.

CDR3 length: 16 amino acids. 13 Jbeta primers and 60 Vbeta primers were used for the PCR. TCRdb's copy holds only in-frame clones and misses some; the assay was immunoSEQ multiplex PCR. This table has approximately 110,000 clones, 60% to 85% appearing once. The TCR comes from a middle-aged man in good health and CMV-seronegative. Material for sequencing was PBMCs. The chain couples TRBV21-1 to TRBJ2-4; the D call TRBD2 from the table was never checked on the DNA. TRBV21-1 represents a pseudogene. CDR3 protein: CASSKARYNAKNIQYF. The CDR3 DNA reads TGTGCCAGCAGCAAAGCTCGGTATAACGCCAAAAACATTCAGTACTTC.